The T cell receptor beta chain under discussion was sequenced for a study of glioma-infiltrating T cells after dendritic cell vaccination. General study points: Complete blood and tumor specimen sets were limited to few patients.

For this clone: Its matching antigen is unknown.

Primers: 60 V beta forward and 13 J beta reverse. The assay was immunoSEQ multiplex PCR, and TCRdb's table has in-frame clones only and misses some. The sample shows fewer than 85,000 clones, about four fifths of them seen only once. CDR3 length equals 17 residues. The trim removed 5 bases at V and 0 bases at J, leaving 9 bases unmatched. CDR1 SGHVS and CDR2 FNYEAQ come from the germline V gene. Only patients with spare fresh-frozen tumor and over two years of follow-up were included. Isocitrate dehydrogenase mutation was absent in all glioblastoma patients. The sequence derives from a human donor with glioblastoma. This chain connects TRBV7-6 to TRBJ1-4; 7 positions agree with TRBD1. The sample was blood, taken before dendritic cell vaccination. The CDR3 loop is CASSGVGQLATNEKLFF. CDR3 in DNA: TGTGCCAGCAGCGGTGTGGGACAGCTTGCAACTAATGAAAAACTGTTTTTT.